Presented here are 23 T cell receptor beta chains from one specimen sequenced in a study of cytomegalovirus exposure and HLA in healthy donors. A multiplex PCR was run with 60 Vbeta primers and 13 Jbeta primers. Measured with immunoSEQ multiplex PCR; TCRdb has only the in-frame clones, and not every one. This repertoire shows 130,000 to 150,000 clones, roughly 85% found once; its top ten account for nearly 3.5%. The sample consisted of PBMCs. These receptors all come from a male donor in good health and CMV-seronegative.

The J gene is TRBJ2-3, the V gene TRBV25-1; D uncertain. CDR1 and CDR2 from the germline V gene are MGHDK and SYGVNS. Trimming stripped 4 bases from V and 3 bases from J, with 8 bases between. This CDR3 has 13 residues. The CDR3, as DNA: TGTGCCAGCAGTGCCCCCACTACAGATACGCAGTATTTT. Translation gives CASSAPTTDTQYF. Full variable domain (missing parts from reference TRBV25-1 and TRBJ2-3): EADIYQTPRYLVIGTGKKITLECSQTMGHDKMYWYQQDPGMELHLIHYSYGVNSTEKGDLSSESTVSRIRTEHFPLTLESARPSHTSQYLCASSAPTTDTQYFGPGTRLTVL.

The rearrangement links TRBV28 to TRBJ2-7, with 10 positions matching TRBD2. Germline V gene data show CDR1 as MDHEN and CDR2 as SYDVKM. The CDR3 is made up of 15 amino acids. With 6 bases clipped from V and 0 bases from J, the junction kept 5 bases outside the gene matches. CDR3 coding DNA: TGTGCCAGCAGGCCTAGCGGGAGCCTCTCCTACGAGCAGTACTTC. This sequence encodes CASRPSGSLSYEQYF.

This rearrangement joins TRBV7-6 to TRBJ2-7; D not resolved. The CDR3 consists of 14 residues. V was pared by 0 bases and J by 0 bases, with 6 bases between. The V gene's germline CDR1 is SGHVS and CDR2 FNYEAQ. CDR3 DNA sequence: TGTGCCAGCAGCTTAGCTCCGAGCTCCTACGAGCAGTACTTC. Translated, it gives CASSLAPSSYEQYF.

The CDR3 is CASSRDYRYEQYF. For the CDR3, the DNA is TGTGCCAGCAGCCGGGACTACCGCTACGAGCAGTACTTC. V is TRBV11-2 and J is TRBJ2-7; TRBD2 matches 7 bases. V was clipped by 5 bases and J by 3 bases; unmatched bases: 4. The germline V gene encodes CDR1 SGHAT and CDR2 FQNNGV. The CDR3 has 13 amino acids.

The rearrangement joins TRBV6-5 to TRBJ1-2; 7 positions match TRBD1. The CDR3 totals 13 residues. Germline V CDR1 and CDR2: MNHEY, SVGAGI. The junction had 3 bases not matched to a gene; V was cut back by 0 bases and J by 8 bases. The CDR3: CASSYSDRDGYTF. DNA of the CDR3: TGTGCCAGCAGTTACTCCGACAGGGACGGCTACACCTTC.

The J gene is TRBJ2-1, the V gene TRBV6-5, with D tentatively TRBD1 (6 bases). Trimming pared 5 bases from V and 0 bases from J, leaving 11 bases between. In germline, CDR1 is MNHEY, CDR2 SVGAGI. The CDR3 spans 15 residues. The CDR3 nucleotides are TGTGCCAGCAGTCCAGGACAGAGCTCCTACAATGAGCAGTTCTTC. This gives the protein CASSPGQSSYNEQFF.

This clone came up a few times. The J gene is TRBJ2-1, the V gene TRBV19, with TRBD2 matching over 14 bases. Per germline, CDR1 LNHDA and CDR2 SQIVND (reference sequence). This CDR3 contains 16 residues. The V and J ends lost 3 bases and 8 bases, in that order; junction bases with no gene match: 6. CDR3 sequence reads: CASSILGLAGVDEQFF. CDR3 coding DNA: TGTGCCAGTAGTATCTTGGGACTAGCGGGAGTCGATGAGCAGTTCTTC.

CDR3 nucleotide sequence: TGTGCCAGCAGTCCGGCTCCTTCCAGGGGGGAGCAGTACTTC. It is translated as CASSPAPSRGEQYF. The chain is built from TRBV28 and TRBJ2-5; D may be TRBD1 (7 bases). This CDR3 has 14 residues. Trimming shortened V by 5 bases and J by 11 bases, and 21 bases separated the two germline ends. Germline CDR1 is MDHEN and CDR2 is SYDVKM.

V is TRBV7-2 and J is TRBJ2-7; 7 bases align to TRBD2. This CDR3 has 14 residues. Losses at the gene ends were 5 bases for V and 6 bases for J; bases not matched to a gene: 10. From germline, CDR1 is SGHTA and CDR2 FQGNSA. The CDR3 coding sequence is TGTGCCAGCAGCCCTAGGGGCGGGAGTCCCGAGCAGTACTTC. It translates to CASSPRGGSPEQYF.

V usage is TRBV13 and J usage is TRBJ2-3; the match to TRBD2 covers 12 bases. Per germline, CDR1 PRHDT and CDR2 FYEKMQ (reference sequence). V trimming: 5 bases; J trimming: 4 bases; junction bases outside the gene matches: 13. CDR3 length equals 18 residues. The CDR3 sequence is CASSKTSGSQRGADTQYF. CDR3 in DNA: TGTGCCAGCAGCAAGACTAGCGGGAGCCAACGCGGGGCAGATACGCAGTATTTT.

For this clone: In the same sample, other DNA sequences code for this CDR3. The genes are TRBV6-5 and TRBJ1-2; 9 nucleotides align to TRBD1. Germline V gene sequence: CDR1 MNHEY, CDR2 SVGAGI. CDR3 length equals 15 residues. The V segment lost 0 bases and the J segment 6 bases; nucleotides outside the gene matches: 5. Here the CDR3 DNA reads TGTGCCAGCAGTTACTCCTCGACAGGGGGAGATGGCTACACCTTC. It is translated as CASSYSSTGGDGYTF.

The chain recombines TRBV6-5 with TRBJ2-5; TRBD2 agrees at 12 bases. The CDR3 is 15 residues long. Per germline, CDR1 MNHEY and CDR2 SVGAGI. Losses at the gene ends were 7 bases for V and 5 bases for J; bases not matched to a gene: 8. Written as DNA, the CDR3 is TGTGCCAGCAACACCCTAGCGGGGGGGAGGGAGACCCAGTACTTC. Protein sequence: CASNTLAGGRETQYF.

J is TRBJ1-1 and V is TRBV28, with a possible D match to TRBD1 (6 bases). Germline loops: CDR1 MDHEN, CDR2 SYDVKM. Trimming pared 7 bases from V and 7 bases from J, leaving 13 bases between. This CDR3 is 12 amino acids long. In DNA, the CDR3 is TGTGCCAGCATCACGGACAGATTTGAAGCTTTCTTT. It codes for CASITDRFEAFF.

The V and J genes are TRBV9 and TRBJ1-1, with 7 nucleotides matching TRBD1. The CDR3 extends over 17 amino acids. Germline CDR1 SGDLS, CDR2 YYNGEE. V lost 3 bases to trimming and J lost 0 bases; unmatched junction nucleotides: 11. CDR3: CASSAESQGGLNTEAFF. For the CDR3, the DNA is TGTGCCAGCAGCGCAGAGTCCCAGGGGGGCTTGAACACTGAAGCTTTCTTT.

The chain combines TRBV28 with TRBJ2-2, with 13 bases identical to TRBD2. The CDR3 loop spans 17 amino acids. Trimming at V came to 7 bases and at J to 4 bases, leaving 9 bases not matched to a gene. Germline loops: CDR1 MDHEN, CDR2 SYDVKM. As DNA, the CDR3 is TGTGCCAGCACCCACACTAGCGGGAGGGCACGCACCGGGGAGCTGTTTTTT. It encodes CASTHTSGRARTGELFF.

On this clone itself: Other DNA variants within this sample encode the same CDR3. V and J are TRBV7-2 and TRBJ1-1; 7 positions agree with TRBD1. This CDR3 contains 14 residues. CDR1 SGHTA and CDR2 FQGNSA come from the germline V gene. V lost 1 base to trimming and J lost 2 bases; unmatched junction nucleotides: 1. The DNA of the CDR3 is TGTGCCAGCAGCTTAGGACAGGGAAACACTGAAGCTTTCTTT. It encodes CASSLGQGNTEAFF.

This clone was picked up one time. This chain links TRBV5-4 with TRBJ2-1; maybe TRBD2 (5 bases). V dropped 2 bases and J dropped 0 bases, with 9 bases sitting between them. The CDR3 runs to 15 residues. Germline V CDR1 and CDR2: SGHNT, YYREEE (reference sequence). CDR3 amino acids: CASSFGGSSYNEQFF. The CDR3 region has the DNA TGTGCCAGCAGCTTCGGAGGTAGCTCCTACAATGAGCAGTTCTTC.

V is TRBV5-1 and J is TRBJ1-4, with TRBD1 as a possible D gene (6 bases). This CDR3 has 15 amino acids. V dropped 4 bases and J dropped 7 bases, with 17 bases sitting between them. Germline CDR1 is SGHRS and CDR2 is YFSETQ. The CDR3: CASSPGHPAIEKLFF. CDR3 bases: TGCGCCAGCAGCCCGGGACACCCGGCTATTGAAAAACTGTTTTTT.

CDR3 sequence (DNA): TGTGCCTGGAGTGTACCTGGGCCCTACGAGCAGTACTTC. Amino acids: CAWSVPGPYEQYF. The gene calls are TRBV30 and TRBJ2-7; the D is unclear. The CDR3 consists of 13 residues. In germline, CDR1 is GTSNPN, CDR2 SVGIG (reference sequence). Between the trimmed V and J ends, which lost 0 bases and 2 bases, there was a span of 8 bases. Full variable domain (remainder filled in from reference TRBV30 and TRBJ2-7): SQTIHQWPATLVQPVGSPLSLECTVEGTSNPNLYWYRQAAGRGLQLLFYSVGIGQISSEVPQNLSASRPQDRQFILSSKKLLLSDSGFYLCAWSVPGPYEQYFGPGTRLTVT.

The CDR3 bases are TGTGCCACCCAAACAAGGAGCTTGAACACTGAAGCTTTCTTT. It is translated as CATQTRSLNTEAFF. The rearrangement uses TRBV6-1 and TRBJ1-1, with no clear D. CDR1 MNHNS and CDR2 SASEGT come from the germline V gene. CDR3 length: 14 residues. V was shortened by 10 bases and J by 0 bases, with 15 bases between the two germline ends.

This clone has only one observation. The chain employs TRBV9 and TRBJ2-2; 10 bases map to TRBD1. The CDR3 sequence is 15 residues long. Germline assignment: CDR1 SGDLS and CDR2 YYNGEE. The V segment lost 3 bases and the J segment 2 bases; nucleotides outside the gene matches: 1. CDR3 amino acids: CASSETGGNTGELFF. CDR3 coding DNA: TGTGCCAGCAGCGAGACAGGGGGCAACACCGGGGAGCTGTTTTTT.

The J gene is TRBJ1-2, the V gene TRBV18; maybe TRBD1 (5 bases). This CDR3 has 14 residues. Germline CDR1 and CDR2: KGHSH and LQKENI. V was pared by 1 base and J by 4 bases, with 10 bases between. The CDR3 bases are TGTGCCAGCTCACCACAAGGGGATACCTATGGCTACACCTTC. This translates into CASSPQGDTYGYTF. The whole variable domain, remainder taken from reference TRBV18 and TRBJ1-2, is NAGVMQNPRHLVRRRGQEARLRCSPMKGHSHVYWYRQLPEEGLKFMVYLQKENIIDESGMPKERFSAEFPKEGPSILRIQQVVRGDSAAYFCASSPQGDTYGYTFGSGTRLTVV.

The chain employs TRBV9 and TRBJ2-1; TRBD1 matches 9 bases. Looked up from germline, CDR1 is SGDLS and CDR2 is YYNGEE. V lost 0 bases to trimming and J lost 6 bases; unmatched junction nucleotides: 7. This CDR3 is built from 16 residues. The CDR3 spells CASSVEGQGFPNEQFF. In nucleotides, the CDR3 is TGTGCCAGCAGCGTAGAGGGACAGGGTTTTCCCAATGAGCAGTTCTTC. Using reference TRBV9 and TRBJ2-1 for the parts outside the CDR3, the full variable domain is DSGVTQTPKHLITATGQRVTLRCSPRSGDLSVYWYQQSLDQGLQFLIQYYNGEERAKGNILERFSAQQFPDLHSELNLSSLELGDSALYFCASSVEGQGFPNEQFFGPGTRLTVL.